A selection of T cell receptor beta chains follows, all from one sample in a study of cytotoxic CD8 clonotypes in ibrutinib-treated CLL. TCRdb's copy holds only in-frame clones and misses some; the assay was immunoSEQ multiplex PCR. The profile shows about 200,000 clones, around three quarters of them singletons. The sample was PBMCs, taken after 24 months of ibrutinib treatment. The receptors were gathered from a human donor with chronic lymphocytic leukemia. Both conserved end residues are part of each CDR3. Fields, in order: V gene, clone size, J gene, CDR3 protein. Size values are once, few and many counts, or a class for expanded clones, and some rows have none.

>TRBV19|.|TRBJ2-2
CASSTSVGELFF
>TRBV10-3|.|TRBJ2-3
CAISELAPGTGGEDTQYF
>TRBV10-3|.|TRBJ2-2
CAISETGSTGELFF
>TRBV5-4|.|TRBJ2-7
CASSFSGAYEQYF
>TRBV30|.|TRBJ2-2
CAWSRQGTGELFF
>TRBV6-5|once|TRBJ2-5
CASRTDRGRETQYF
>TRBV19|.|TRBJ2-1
CASSVTTGGREQFF
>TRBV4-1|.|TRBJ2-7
CASSPPGSQSSYEQYF
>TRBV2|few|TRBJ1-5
CASSTDRVEPQHF
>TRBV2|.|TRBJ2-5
CASSEGTSGRETQYF
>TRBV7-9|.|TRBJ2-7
CASSFAPGQGSYEQYF
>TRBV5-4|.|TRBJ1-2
CASSSGQGLVRLGYTF
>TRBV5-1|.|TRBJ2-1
CASSLNSRGGFMENEQFF
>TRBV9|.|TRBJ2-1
CASSVISGSSYNEQFF
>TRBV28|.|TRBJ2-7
CASSLFRSPYEQYF
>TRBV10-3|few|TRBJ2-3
CAIRGGAGTSGSGTDTQYF
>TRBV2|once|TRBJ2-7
CASRTGQGATYEQYF
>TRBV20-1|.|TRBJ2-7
CSAVGSYEQYF
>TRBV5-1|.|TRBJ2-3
CASSLPSGGGSSTDTQYF
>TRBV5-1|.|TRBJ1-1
CASSFQQLNTEAFF
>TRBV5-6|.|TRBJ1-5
CASSLMEYSNQPQHF
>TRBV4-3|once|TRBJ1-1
CASSQASYSEAFF
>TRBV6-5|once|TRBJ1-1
CASSYSSRADTEAFF
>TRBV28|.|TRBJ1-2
CASSLRDYGYTF
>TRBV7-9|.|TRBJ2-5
CASSLGTPSGIQETQYF
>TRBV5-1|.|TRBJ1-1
CASSSQGMGTEAFF
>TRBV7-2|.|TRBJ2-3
CASSLASSGRGTDTQYF
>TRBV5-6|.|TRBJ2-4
CASSLVAHENIQYF
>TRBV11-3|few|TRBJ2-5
CASSARQGETQYF
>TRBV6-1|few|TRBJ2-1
CASSEAGLAGYNEQFF
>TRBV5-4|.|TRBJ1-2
CASSSGQVTRGYTF
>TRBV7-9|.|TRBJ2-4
CASSPERHLAKNIQYF
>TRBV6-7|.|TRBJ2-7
CASRTRLSF
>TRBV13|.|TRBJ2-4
CASSTVTGSKAKNIQYF
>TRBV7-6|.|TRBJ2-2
CASSPSQGNTGELFF
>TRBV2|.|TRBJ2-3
CASSVSSRSTDTQYF
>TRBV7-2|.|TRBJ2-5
CASSLVIQGAETQYF
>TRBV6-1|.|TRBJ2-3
CASRTSGRTDTQYF
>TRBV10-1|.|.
CASSHGLSYEQYF
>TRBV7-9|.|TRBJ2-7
CASSVGLAQSEQYF
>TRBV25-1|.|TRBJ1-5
CASTHGGDQPQHF
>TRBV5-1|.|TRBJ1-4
CASSFSGQHNINEKLFF
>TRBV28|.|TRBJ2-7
CASSSSPYEQYF
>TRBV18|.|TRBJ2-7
CASSPPPDLSEQYF
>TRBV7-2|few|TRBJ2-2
CASSLADTGDRFF
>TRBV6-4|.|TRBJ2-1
CASSKLAGPYNEQFF
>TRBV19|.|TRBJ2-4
CASSIVGHHVNRGLRENIQYF
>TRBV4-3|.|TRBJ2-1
CASSQNVVGTNEQFF
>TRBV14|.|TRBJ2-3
CASSLGQGSYTHTQYF
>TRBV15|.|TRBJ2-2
CAERISEPTLNTGELFF
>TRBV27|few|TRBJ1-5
CASSLNRNQPQHF
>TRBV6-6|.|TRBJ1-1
CASSFIQGINTEAFF
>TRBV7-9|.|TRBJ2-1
CASSSGASYNEQFF
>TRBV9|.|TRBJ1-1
CASSQRGNTEAFF